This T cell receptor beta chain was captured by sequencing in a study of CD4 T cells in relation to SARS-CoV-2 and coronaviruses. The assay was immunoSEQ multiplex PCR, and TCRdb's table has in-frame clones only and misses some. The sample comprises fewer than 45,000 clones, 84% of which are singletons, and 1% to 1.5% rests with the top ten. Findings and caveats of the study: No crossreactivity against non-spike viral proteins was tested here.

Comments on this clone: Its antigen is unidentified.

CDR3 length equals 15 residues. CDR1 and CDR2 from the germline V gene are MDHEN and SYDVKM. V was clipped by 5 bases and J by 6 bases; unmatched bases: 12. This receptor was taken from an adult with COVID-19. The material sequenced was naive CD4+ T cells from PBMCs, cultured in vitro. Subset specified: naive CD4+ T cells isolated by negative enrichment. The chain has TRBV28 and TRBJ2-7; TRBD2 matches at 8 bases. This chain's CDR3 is CASSARTSRRGEQYF. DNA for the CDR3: TGTGCCAGCAGTGCACGGACTAGCCGCCGAGGCGAGCAGTACTTC. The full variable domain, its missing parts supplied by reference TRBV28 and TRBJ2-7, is DVKVTQSSRYLVKRTGEKVFLECVQDMDHENMFWYRQDPGLGLRLIYFSYDVKMKEKGDIPEGYSVSREKKERFSLILESASTNQTSMYLCASSARTSRRGEQYFGPGTRLTVT.